Below are 22 T cell receptor beta chains sequenced from a single sample in a study of blood T cell repertoires in COVID-19. Sequencing was performed with immunoSEQ multiplex PCR; in TCRdb, only in-frame clones are kept and a portion is missing. The sample contains some 99,000 clones, around three quarters of which appear only once. Specimen: peripheral blood. The source is a human donor in a cohort sampled during active or convalescent COVID-19.

The V call is TRBV30, the J call TRBJ1-6; 9 nucleotides match TRBD1. The V gene end was trimmed by 3 bases and the J gene end by 13 bases; junction bases not matched to a gene: 13. The V gene's germline CDR1 is GTSNPN and CDR2 SVGIG (reference sequence). This CDR3 region has 15 residues. The CDR3 DNA sequence: TGTGCCTGGAGCGCAACCGGGACAGGGTTCGCTCCCCTCCACTTT. Amino acid sequence: CAWSATGTGFAPLHF.

V gene TRBV5-1 combines with J gene TRBJ2-5; no definite D call. Germline V gives CDR1 SGHRS, CDR2 YFSETQ. The CDR3 covers 13 residues. V was shortened by 2 bases and J by 2 bases, with 7 bases between the two germline ends. CDR3 region: CASSFRVQETQYF. Here the CDR3 DNA reads TGCGCCAGCAGCTTTCGTGTACAAGAGACCCAGTACTTC.

This clone was seen only once. The chain carries TRBV2 and TRBJ2-1; TRBD2 matches at 8 bases. CDR1 and CDR2 from the germline V gene are SNHLY and FYNNEI. This CDR3 has 14 residues. Unmatched junction bases numbered 5, after V lost 4 bases and J lost 6 bases. The CDR3 DNA is TGTGCCAGCAGTGGCCTAGCGGGCTTCAATGAGCAGTTCTTC. The encoded protein is CASSGLAGFNEQFF.

This chain joins TRBV6-5 and TRBJ2-7, with 7 bases identical to TRBD1. Germline CDR1 MNHEY, CDR2 SVGAGI. This CDR3 region has 15 residues. Trimming cost V 4 bases and J 2 bases; bases outside gene matches: 8. The DNA of the CDR3 is TGTGCCAGCAGTTCTTCCAGGGACAGAACCTACGAGCAGTACTTC. Translation gives CASSSSRDRTYEQYF.

The genes are TRBV5-6 and TRBJ1-3; D is ambiguous. Germline-derived CDR1 and CDR2 are SGHDT and YYEEEE. This CDR3 has 14 residues. Trimming cost V 1 base and J 1 base, with 6 bases left between them. CDR3 sequence reads: CASSLLDSGNTIYF. The CDR3 coding sequence is TGTGCCAGCAGCTTGTTAGATTCTGGAAACACCATATATTTT.

This chain connects TRBV18 to TRBJ2-7, with D possibly TRBD1 on 6 matching bases. The CDR3 is made up of 14 amino acids. The germline V gene has CDR1 KGHSH and CDR2 LQKENI. The germline V and J ends were trimmed by 1 base and 5 bases, with 12 bases remaining between them. CDR3 protein: CASSPQGVGNEQYF. CDR3 nucleotides: TGTGCCAGCTCACCACAGGGGGTGGGGAACGAGCAGTACTTC.

The rearrangement joins TRBV2 to TRBJ2-2; 11 bases map to TRBD1. This CDR3 is 14 amino acids long. In germline, CDR1 is SNHLY, CDR2 FYNNEI. V gave up 6 bases and J gave up 5 bases; unmatched junction bases: 2. The CDR3 sequence is CASRGTGGTGELFF. The DNA for the CDR3 is TGTGCCAGCAGAGGGACAGGGGGTACCGGGGAGCTGTTTTTT.

The rearrangement links TRBV6-1 to TRBJ1-1, with D possibly matching TRBD1 (5 bases). Per germline, CDR1 MNHNS and CDR2 SASEGT. The V end was cut by 0 bases, the J end by 5 bases, with 10 bases between. The CDR3 sequence is 14 residues long. In DNA, the CDR3 is TGTGCCAGCAGTGAAGCAGGACACACAACTGAAGCTTTCTTT. Amino acids: CASSEAGHTTEAFF.

A single count supports this clone. V and J are TRBV7-2 and TRBJ1-3; no clear D gene. The CDR3 is made up of 14 amino acids. The germline gives CDR1 SGHTA, CDR2 FQGNSA. V lost 3 bases and J 2 bases, leaving 8 bases between the germline ends. The DNA for the CDR3 is TGTGCCAGCAGCTTCTCGCCAGCTGGAAACACCATATATTTT. Translation: CASSFSPAGNTIYF.

A single count supports this clone. This sequence joins TRBV25-1 and TRBJ2-5; TRBD2 agrees at 8 bases. Germline loops: CDR1 MGHDK, CDR2 SYGVNS. The CDR3 consists of 18 residues. Germline trimming cut 5 bases from V and 4 bases from J; bases unmatched to any gene: 18. The CDR3: CASSLPGWVAGQGETQYF. The CDR3 nucleotides are TGTGCCAGCAGTCTTCCAGGGTGGGTAGCGGGACAAGGAGAGACCCAGTACTTC.

The chain joins TRBV10-3 to TRBJ1-3; TRBD1 aligns across 7 bases. Trimming at V came to 11 bases and at J to 2 bases, leaving 9 bases not matched to a gene. Per germline, CDR1 ENHRY and CDR2 SYGVKD. There are 14 residues in the CDR3. CDR3 protein: CAVREGATGNTIYF. As DNA, the CDR3 is TGTGCCGTAAGAGAGGGGGCCACTGGAAACACCATATATTTT.

J is TRBJ1-5 and V is TRBV18; D may be TRBD1 (5 bases). This CDR3 spans 16 amino acids. Between the trimmed V and J ends, which lost 3 bases and 2 bases, there was a span of 14 bases. The V gene's germline CDR1 is KGHSH and CDR2 LQKENI. CDR3 in amino acids: CASSPLPGTGNQPQHF. CDR3 coding DNA: TGTGCCAGCTCACCTCTTCCAGGGACTGGCAATCAGCCCCAGCATTTT. Based on the CDR3 plus reference TRBV18 and TRBJ1-5, the full variable domain is NAGVMQNPRHLVRRRGQEARLRCSPMKGHSHVYWYRQLPEEGLKFMVYLQKENIIDESGMPKERFSAEFPKEGPSILRIQQVVRGDSAAYFCASSPLPGTGNQPQHFGDGTRLSIL.

The chain recombines TRBV19 with TRBJ2-6; 9 bases are a match to TRBD2. Germline V gene data show CDR1 as LNHDA and CDR2 as SQIVND (reference sequence). The CDR3 loop spans 18 amino acids. Unmatched junction bases numbered 12, after V lost 7 bases and J lost 2 bases. The DNA of the CDR3 is TGTGCCAGTACCGCCCTGGGGCTAGCGGGAACTGGGGCCAACGTCCTGACTTTC. Translated: CASTALGLAGTGANVLTF.

This clone was detected only once. The chain is built from TRBV24-1 and TRBJ2-5; perhaps TRBD2 as D (5 bases). The CDR3 has 14 amino acids. Trimming cost V 7 bases and J 3 bases, with 14 bases left between them. Germline lookup yields CDR1 KGHDR and CDR2 SFDVKD. The CDR3 nucleotides read TGTGCCACCAGGGTGCGGGCGGAGGAAGAGACCCAGTACTTC. This sequence encodes CATRVRAEEETQYF.

The chain carries TRBV27 and TRBJ1-1, with D maybe TRBD1 (5 bases). The CDR3 runs to 13 residues. Germline assignment: CDR1 MNHEY and CDR2 SMNVEV (reference sequence). Trimming left V 5 bases short and J 1 base short, with 8 bases between. The CDR3 protein is CASSRQQNTEAFF. As DNA, the CDR3 is TGTGCCAGCAGTAGACAGCAGAACACTGAAGCTTTCTTT.

The rearrangement links TRBV3-1 (or the pseudogene TRBV3-2) to TRBJ2-3; 11 bases map to TRBD2. The CDR3 sequence is 17 residues long. Unmatched junction bases numbered 13, after V lost 4 bases and J lost 7 bases. Per the germline V gene, CDR1 is LGHDT and CDR2 is YNNKEL (reference sequence). The CDR3 sequence: CASSRTSGSLTPHTQYF. In nucleotides, the CDR3 is TGTGCCAGCAGCCGAACTAGCGGGAGCCTTACCCCACATACGCAGTATTTT.

J is TRBJ1-5 and V is TRBV19, with a possible D match to TRBD1 (5 bases). The CDR3 loop spans 13 amino acids. V was clipped by 9 bases and J by 6 bases, with 15 bases between them. CDR1 LNHDA and CDR2 SQIVND come from the germline V gene (reference sequence). CDR3 bases: TGTGCCAGCAGGGAGGCCTTATCTCAGCCCCAGCATTTT. It translates to CASREALSQPQHF. Combining the CDR3 with reference TRBV19 and TRBJ1-5 gives the whole variable domain DGGITQSPKYLFRKEGQNVTLSCEQNLNHDAMYWYRQDPGQGLRLIYYSQIVNDFQKGDIAEGYSVSREKKESFPLTVTSAQKNPTAFYLCASREALSQPQHFGDGTRLSIL.

This sequence joins TRBV24-1 and TRBJ1-5; tentative D call: TRBD1 (6 bases). Per germline, CDR1 KGHDR and CDR2 SFDVKD. This CDR3 contains 15 residues. V lost 3 bases, J lost 5 bases, and 13 bases lay in between. In DNA form, the CDR3 reads TGTGCCACCAGTGATCCGGGGACACTTGATCAGCCCCAGCATTTT. Translating gives CATSDPGTLDQPQHF.

This chain uses TRBV7-2 with TRBJ1-2, with 10 bases that match TRBD1. The CDR3 covers 16 residues. V was pared by 5 bases and J by 6 bases, with 12 bases of the junction left unmatched. Germline V gene data show CDR1 as SGHTA and CDR2 as FQGNSA. DNA of the CDR3: TGTGCCAGCAGCGTAGGGACAGGGGTTTTTTTTAATGGCTACACCTTC. This encodes CASSVGTGVFFNGYTF.

V usage is TRBV9 and J usage is TRBJ1-2; unclear D gene. Trimming stripped 1 base from V and 0 bases from J, with 10 bases between. The CDR3 totals 15 residues. Germline V gives CDR1 SGDLS, CDR2 YYNGEE. The CDR3 loop is CASSVFAGSNYGYTF. CDR3 bases: TGTGCCAGCAGCGTATTTGCGGGATCTAACTATGGCTACACCTTC.

This clone was seen a single time. The V call is TRBV21-1, the J call TRBJ2-2; TRBD2, the D gene given by the table, was not confirmed from the DNA. TRBV21-1 is flagged as a pseudogene. The CDR3 length is 21 residues. The CDR3 loop reads CASSKGEREGPLGSNTGELFF. The DNA for the CDR3 is TGTGCCAGCAGCAAAGGTGAGCGGGAGGGCCCCCTTGGATCGAACACCGGGGAGCTGTTTTTT.

CDR3 nucleotides: TGCAGCGTTGAATCTGCAGGGCACACTGAAGCTTTCTTT. Translating gives CSVESAGHTEAFF. The chain joins TRBV29-1 to TRBJ1-1; a possible D gene is TRBD1 (5 bases). V lost 2 bases to trimming and J lost 3 bases, with 10 bases between them. CDR3 size: 13 residues. The germline gives CDR1 SQVTM, CDR2 ANQGSEA.